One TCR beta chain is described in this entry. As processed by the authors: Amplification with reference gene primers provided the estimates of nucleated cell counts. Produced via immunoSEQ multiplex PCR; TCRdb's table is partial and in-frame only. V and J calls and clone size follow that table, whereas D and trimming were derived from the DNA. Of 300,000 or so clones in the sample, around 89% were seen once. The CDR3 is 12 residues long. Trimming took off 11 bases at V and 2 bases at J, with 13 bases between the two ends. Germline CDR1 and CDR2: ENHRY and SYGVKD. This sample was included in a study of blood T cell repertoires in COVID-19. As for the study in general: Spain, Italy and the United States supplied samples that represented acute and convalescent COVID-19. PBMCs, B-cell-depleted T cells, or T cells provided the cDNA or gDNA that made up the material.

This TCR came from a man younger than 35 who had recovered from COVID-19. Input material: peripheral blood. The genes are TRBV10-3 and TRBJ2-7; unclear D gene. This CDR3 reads CAASRRTYEQYF. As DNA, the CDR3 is TGTGCCGCGTCTAGACGTACCTACGAGCAGTACTTC.